This T cell receptor beta chain is from a study of shared clonotypes between healthy human individuals. Study-wide results and caveats: As a rule, naive subsets had a larger estimated richness than memory subsets.

CDR1 is SNHLY, CDR2 FYNNEI, per germline. This CDR3 comprises 15 residues. V was pared by 4 bases and J by 6 bases, with 10 bases of the junction left unmatched. This clone turned up a few times. Its antigen is unidentified. Some clones are missing from TCRdb's copy, which holds only in-frame ones; the method was immunoSEQ multiplex PCR. The table records some 200,000 clones, 60% to 80% of them present only once. This sequence joins TRBV2 and TRBJ1-2, with TRBD1 matching 8 bases. This TCR was recovered from a man aged 30-40 years in good health. Sequencing used memory CD4+ T cells sorted from blood. Subset indicated: CD45RA-negative fraction. The CDR3 reads CASSATGGLSNGYTF. The CDR3 bases are TGTGCCAGCAGTGCAACAGGGGGGCTTTCTAATGGCTACACCTTC.